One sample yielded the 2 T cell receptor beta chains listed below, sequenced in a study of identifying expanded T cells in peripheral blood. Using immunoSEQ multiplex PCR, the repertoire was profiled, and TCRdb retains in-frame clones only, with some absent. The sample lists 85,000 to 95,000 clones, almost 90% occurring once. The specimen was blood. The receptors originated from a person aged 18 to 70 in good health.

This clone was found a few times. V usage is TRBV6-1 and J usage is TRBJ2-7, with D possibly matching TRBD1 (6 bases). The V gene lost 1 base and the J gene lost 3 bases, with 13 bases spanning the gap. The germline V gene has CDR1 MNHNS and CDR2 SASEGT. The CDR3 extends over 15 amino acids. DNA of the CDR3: TGTGCCAGCAGTGAAGAGGAAGGGGGTGTCTACGAGCAGTACTTC. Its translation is CASSEEEGGVYEQYF.

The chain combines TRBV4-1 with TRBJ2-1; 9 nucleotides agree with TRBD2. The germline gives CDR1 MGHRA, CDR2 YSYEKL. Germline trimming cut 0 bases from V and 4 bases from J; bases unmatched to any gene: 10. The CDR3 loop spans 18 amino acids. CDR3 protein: CASSQEPTGTSYYNEQFF. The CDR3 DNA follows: TGCGCCAGCAGCCAAGAGCCTACCGGGACTAGCTATTACAATGAGCAGTTCTTC.